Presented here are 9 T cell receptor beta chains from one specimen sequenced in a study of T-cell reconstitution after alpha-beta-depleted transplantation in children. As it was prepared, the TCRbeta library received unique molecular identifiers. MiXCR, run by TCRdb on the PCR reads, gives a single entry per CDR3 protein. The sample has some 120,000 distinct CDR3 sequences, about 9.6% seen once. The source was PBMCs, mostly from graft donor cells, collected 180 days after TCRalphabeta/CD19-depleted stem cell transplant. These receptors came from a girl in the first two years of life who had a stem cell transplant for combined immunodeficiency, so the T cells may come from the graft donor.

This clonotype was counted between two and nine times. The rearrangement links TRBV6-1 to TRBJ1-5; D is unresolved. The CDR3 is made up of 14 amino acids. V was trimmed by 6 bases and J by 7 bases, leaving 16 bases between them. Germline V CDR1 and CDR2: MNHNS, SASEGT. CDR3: CASSAAGEEQPQHF. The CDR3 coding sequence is TGTGCCAGCAGCGCGGCCGGGGAGGAACAGCCCCAGCATTTT.

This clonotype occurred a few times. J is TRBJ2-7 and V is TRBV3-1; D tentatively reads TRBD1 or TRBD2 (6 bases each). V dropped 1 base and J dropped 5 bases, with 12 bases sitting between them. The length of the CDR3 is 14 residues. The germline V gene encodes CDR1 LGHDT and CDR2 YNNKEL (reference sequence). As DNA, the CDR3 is TGTGCCAGCAGCCAAGGTCGGGGGCCCCACGAGCAGTACTTC. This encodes CASSQGRGPHEQYF.

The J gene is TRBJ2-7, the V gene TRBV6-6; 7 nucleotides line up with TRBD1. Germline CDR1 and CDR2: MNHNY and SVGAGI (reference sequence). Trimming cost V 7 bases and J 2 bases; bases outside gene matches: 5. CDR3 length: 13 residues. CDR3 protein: CASTGTDPYEQYF. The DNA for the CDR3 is TGTGCCAGCACGGGGACAGATCCCTACGAGCAGTACTTC.

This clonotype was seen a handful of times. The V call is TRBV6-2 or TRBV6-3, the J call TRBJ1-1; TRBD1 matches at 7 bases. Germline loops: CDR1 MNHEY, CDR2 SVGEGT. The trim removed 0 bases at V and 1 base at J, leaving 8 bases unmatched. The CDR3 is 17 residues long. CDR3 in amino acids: CASSYSYRGRRNTEAFF. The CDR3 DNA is TGTGCCAGCAGTTACTCGTACAGGGGCCGAAGGAACACTGAAGCTTTCTTT.

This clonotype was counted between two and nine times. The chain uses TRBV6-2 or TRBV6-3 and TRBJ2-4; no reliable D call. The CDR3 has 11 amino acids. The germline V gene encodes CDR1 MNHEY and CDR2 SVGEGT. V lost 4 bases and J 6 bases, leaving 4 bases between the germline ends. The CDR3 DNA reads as TGTGCCAGCAGTTTTCGAAACATTCAGTACTTC. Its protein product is CASSFRNIQYF.

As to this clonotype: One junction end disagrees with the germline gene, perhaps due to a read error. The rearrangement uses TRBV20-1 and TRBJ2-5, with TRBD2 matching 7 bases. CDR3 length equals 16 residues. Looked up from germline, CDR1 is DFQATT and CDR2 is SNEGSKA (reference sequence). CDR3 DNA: TGCTGTGCTAGAGTCCCAGCGGGGCGCCCGGTTGAGACCCAGTACTTC. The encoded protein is CCARVPAGRPVETQYF.

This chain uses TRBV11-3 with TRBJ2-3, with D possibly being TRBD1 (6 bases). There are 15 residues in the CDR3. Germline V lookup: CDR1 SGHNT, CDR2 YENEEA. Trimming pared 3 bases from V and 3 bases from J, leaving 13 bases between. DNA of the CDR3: TGTGCCAGCAGCTTTACAGGGTCTTGGACAGATACGCAGTATTTT. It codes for CASSFTGSWTDTQYF.

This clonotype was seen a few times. The CDR3 sequence is CASSEYSDLGEKLFF. The DNA for the CDR3 is TGTGCCAGCAGTGAATATTCAGACCTTGGTGAAAAACTGTTTTTT. V and J are TRBV25-1 and TRBJ1-4; D gene ambiguous. This CDR3 comprises 15 residues. Germline CDR1 and CDR2: MGHDK and SYGVNS. V was trimmed by 0 bases and J by 7 bases, leaving 12 bases between them. Full variable domain (outside the CDR3, taken from reference TRBV25-1 and TRBJ1-4): EADIYQTPRYLVIGTGKKITLECSQTMGHDKMYWYQQDPGMELHLIHYSYGVNSTEKGDLSSESTVSRIRTEHFPLTLESARPSHTSQYLCASSEYSDLGEKLFFGSGTQLSVL.

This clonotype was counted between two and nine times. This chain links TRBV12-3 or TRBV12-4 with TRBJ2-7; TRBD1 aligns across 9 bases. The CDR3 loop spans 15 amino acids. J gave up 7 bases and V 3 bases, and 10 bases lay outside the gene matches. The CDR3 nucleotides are TGTGCCAGCAGTTTCCTAAGACAGGGGGACCGTGAGCAGTACTTC. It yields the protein CASSFLRQGDREQYF.